Included here is one T cell receptor beta chain sequence, with context. As handled by the study authors: Amplifying reference gene primers gave estimates of nucleated cell counts. Profiling relied on immunoSEQ multiplex PCR, and the TCRdb table lists in-frame clones only, not all of them. The DNA gave D and trimming, while V, J and clone size come from that table. Of 60,000 or so clones in the sample, 75% to 90% are singletons; the top ten hold 10%. The record originates from a study of blood T cell repertoires in COVID-19. Background on the study: Collection of acute and convalescent COVID-19 samples took place in the United States, Italy and Spain. The cDNA or gDNA used as material had been derived from T cells, B-cell-depleted T cells, or PBMCs.

CDR3 length equals 14 residues. Germline V CDR1 and CDR2: SGHRS, YFSETQ. The V gene lost 1 base and the J gene lost 5 bases, with 12 bases spanning the gap. The clonotype comes from a human donor with acute or convalescent COVID-19. The donor label of this sample is uncertain. Material for sequencing was peripheral blood. J is TRBJ2-5 and V is TRBV5-1, with D possibly TRBD1 on 5 matching bases. CDR3 nucleotides: TGCGCCAGCAGCTTGATTCAGGGTCCGGAGACCCAGTACTTC. This codes for CASSLIQGPETQYF.